This TCR beta chain was identified in a study of blood T cell repertoires in COVID-19. With V trimmed by 5 bases and J by 1 base, 11 bases remained unmatched. This CDR3 contains 17 residues. The germline CDR1 and CDR2 sequences are SGHRS and YFSETQ. Profiled with immunoSEQ multiplex PCR; TCRdb holds only in-frame clones, not every one. The sample includes about 320,000 clones, about 89% seen only once; the top ten take approximately 5.2%. This chain uses TRBV5-1 with TRBJ2-1, with 8 bases aligning to TRBD2. The source of this sequence is a man between 60 and 75 years old who had recovered from COVID-19. The sample taken for sequencing was PBMCs or T cells enriched from blood (not recorded which). Here the CDR3 DNA reads TGCGCCAGCAGTAAGACCCGAGCGGGAGAGTCCTACAATGAGCAGTTCTTC. Translating gives CASSKTRAGESYNEQFF.